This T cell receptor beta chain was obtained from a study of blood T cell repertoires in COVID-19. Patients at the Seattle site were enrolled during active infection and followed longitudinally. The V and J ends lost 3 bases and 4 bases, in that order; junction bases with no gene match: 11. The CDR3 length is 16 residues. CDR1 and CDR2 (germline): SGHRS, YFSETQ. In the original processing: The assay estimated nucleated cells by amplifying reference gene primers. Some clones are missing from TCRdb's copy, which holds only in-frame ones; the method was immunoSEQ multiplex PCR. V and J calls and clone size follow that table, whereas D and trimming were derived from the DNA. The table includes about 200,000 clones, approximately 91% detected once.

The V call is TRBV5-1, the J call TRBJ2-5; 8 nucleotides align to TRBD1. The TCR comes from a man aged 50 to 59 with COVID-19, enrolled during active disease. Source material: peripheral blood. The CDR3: CASSYGQGLFAETQYF. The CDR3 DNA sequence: TGCGCCAGCAGCTATGGACAGGGACTGTTCGCAGAGACCCAGTACTTC.